This record looks at one TCR beta chain sequence and its context. This record comes from a study of cytomegalovirus exposure and HLA in healthy donors. Germline CDR1 and CDR2: SNHLY and FYNNEI. The CDR3 covers 12 residues. In the PCR, 60 Vbeta and 13 Jbeta primers were used. The table came from immunoSEQ multiplex PCR; TCRdb's copy has only in-frame clones and leaves some out. The sample has about 150,000 clones, approximately 90% seen once. The chain couples TRBV2 to TRBJ2-5; D is possibly TRBD2 (6 bases). The J call is doubtful: the DNA matches TRBJ2-7 better. The receptor was derived from a woman aged 30 to 39 in good health and CMV-seronegative. Sample: PBMCs. The CDR3 reads CASSFSGNEQYF. The DNA for the CDR3 is TGTGCCAGCAGTTTTAGCGGCAACGAGCAGTACTTC.